The sequence of this T cell receptor (beta chain) was determined in a study of regulatory T cells in long-lasting Graves disease. Specified time point: newly diagnosed GD, antithyroid drugs for less than 3 months. From PBMCs, RNA was extracted and then used to make the TCR library. In germline, CDR1 is SGHNT, CDR2 YENEEA. The V gene lost 3 bases and the J gene lost 0 bases, with 6 bases spanning the gap. The CDR3 contains 14 residues. This clonotype was detected ten times or more. The antigen is unknown. Construction of TCR beta libraries relied on iRepertoire HTBI primers and on Arm-PCR targeting CDR3 regions. TCRdb reprocessed the multiplex PCR reads with MiXCR, giving one entry per CDR3 protein. The sample has around 250,000 distinct CDR3 sequences, around 20% seen once. Study-level results: More public clonotypes were shared by persistent patients (around 2,500) than by new patients (approximately 990). Persistent-disease Graves' patients showed less TCR diversity than new cases.

The origin of this receptor is a female donor with Graves disease. The chain links TRBV11-3 to TRBJ2-1; no clear D. Sequenced material: peripheral blood mononuclear cells (PBMCs), taken at new diagnosis, from a patient treated with antithyroid drugs. CDR3 sequence reads: CASSFPSSYNEQFF. The CDR3 DNA is TGTGCCAGCAGCTTTCCAAGCTCCTACAATGAGCAGTTCTTC. Variable domain in full (rest from reference TRBV11-3 and TRBJ2-1): EAGVVQSPRYKIIEKKQPVAFWCNPISGHNTLYWYLQNLGQGPELLIRYENEEAVDDSQLPKDRFSAERLKGVDSTLKIQPAELGDSAVYLCASSFPSSYNEQFFGPGTRLTVL.